This TCR beta chain came from a study of response to subunit inactivated influenza vaccine (dated by TCRdb to 2017 to 2018). A note on the overall study: Deep quantitative T cell receptor repertoire profiling was used in the study to track responses to a trivalent subunit inactivated influenza vaccine.

On the study overall, not on this receptor specifically: The authors proposed that each seasonal influenza vaccination may bring in only a limited number of new T cells.

Remarks on this clonotype: What this receptor recognizes is not known. No base quality values were provided; no much bigger clone lies one nucleotide off.

V sheds 2 bases and J sheds 4 bases, leaving 8 bases between their ends. The CDR1 and CDR2 encoded by the germline V gene are SGDLS and YYNGEE. The CDR3 spans 13 residues, from the cysteine through the phenylalanine. The DNA shown is the 39-base CDR3, in frame from base 1. Libraries were built with RT-PCR. TCRdb lists the instrument as Illumina HiSeq 2500. TCRdb applied fastp at Q25 and MiXCR to the public reads, then kept only in-frame beta chains. CDR3 protein sequences are deduplicated, and each keeps its most common genes and DNA. The sample includes 700,000 to 800,000 distinct CDR3 sequences, with about a fifth observed a single time. Together, the top ten hold around 9.9% of the sample.

Sample: PBMCs from blood, taken approximately 5 days after vaccination. The chain uses TRBV9 and TRBJ2-3, with the identity of the D gene unclear. This TCR derives from a man between 45 and 60 years old who received an inactivated influenza vaccine. Donor details come from another sample of the same person, matched by shared clones. The sequence in DNA is TGTGCCAGCAGCGTTTATCTCTCAGATACGCAGTATTTT. This sequence encodes CASSVYLSDTQYF.